This is a list of T cell receptor beta chains from one sample in a study of CD8 T cells in ankylosing spondylitis. Via MiXCR, TCRdb re-called the 5' RACE reads, giving one row per CDR3 protein. The sample holds fewer than 200,000 distinct CDR3 sequences, 18% seen once. Sequencing input: blood, either unsorted or a sorted T cell fraction (not recorded which). All receptors come from a male donor with ankylosing spondylitis or in good health (not recorded which). CDR3s include the opening cysteine and the closing phenylalanine or tryptophan. The D gene is left open where the match is weak. Some rows have no size entry. The others give once, few or many, or a class for an expanded clone.

TRBV5-1,-,TRBJ2-5,-,CASSFEGEESYQETQYF,TGCGCCAGCAGCTTCGAGGGGGAGGAGTCCTACCAAGAGACCCAGTACTTC
TRBV10-3,-,TRBJ2-2,-,CAISESGSANTGELFF,TGTGCCATCAGTGAGTCGGGTAGCGCGAACACCGGGGAGCTGTTTTTT
TRBV6-6,many,TRBJ2-4,-,CASSYSGRGIQYF,TGTGCCAGCAGTTACTCGGGGCGGGGCATTCAGTACTTC
TRBV7-2,-,TRBJ1-6,-,CASSLRDTGPYNSPLHF,TGTGCCAGCAGCCTCCGGGACACTGGTCCCTATAATTCACCCCTCCACTTT
TRBV5-1,many,TRBJ2-7,TRBD1,CASSFAGTDPYEQYF,TGCGCCAGCAGCTTCGCCGGGACAGACCCATACGAGCAGTACTTC
TRBV4-1,-,TRBJ1-5,TRBD1,CASSHGTGVDQPQHF,TGCGCCAGCAGCCACGGGACAGGAGTTGATCAGCCCCAGCATTTT
TRBV19,many,TRBJ2-1,TRBD1,CASSSLDRALDEQFF,TGTGCCAGTAGTTCCTTGGACAGGGCTTTGGATGAGCAGTTCTTC
TRBV20-1,-,TRBJ2-6,-,CSARDGSSGANVLTF,TGCAGTGCTAGAGATGGAAGCTCTGGGGCCAACGTCCTGACTTTC
TRBV5-1,many,TRBJ1-1,-,CACRQGTMNTEAFF,TGCGCCTGTCGGCAGGGGACGATGAACACTGAAGCTTTCTTT
TRBV9,many,TRBJ2-2,-,CASSQLGSLPTGELFF,TGTGCCAGCAGCCAGTTAGGTTCCCTCCCTACCGGGGAGCTGTTTTTT
TRBV20-1,many,TRBJ2-3,TRBD2,CAAYSGTDSTDTQYF,TGCGCAGCTTATAGCGGGACCGATAGCACAGATACGCAGTATTTT
TRBV20-1,many,TRBJ1-5,-,CSAPRGGWNQPQHF,TGCAGTGCTCCGAGGGGAGGATGGAATCAGCCCCAGCATTTT
TRBV29-1,many,TRBJ2-7,-,CSVEDRYYEQYF,TGCAGCGTTGAGGACAGATACTACGAGCAGTACTTC
TRBV5-1,many,TRBJ1-1,-,CASSLVAMNTEAFF,TGCGCCAGCAGCTTGGTGGCGATGAACACTGAAGCTTTCTTT
TRBV12-3/TRBV12-4,-,TRBJ2-7,-,CASSPGSYEQYF,TGTGCCAGCAGTCCGGGATCCTACGAGCAGTACTTC
TRBV7-2,-,TRBJ2-2,-,CASSFPRDSGSPTGELFF,TGTGCCAGCAGCTTCCCTAGGGACAGCGGGAGTCCCACCGGGGAGCTGTTTTTT
TRBV12-3/TRBV12-4,once,TRBJ1-1,-,CASKPQGEVAEAFF,TGTGCCAGCAAACCACAGGGTGAGGTGGCTGAAGCTTTCTTT
TRBV20-1,few,TRBJ2-1,-,CSAREIWASSANEQFF,TGCAGTGCTAGAGAGATCTGGGCTAGCTCCGCCAATGAGCAGTTCTTC
TRBV28,many,TRBJ2-1,TRBD2,CASSVAGVGNEQFF,TGTGCCAGCAGCGTAGCGGGAGTAGGCAATGAGCAGTTCTTC
TRBV29-1,few,TRBJ1-1,-,CSVVGGVGTSTEAFF,TGCAGCGTTGTAGGAGGAGTCGGGACGAGTACTGAAGCTTTCTTT
TRBV12-3/TRBV12-4,-,TRBJ1-4,-,CASSTYREKLFF,TGTGCCAGCAGCACCTACAGGGAAAAACTGTTTTTT
TRBV4-1,few,TRBJ2-7,TRBD1,CASKGTGASYEQYF,TGCGCCAGCAAGGGGACAGGGGCATCCTACGAGCAGTACTTC
TRBV3-1,many,TRBJ2-1,TRBD2,CASSQASGSLDEQFF,TGTGCCAGCAGCCAAGCTAGCGGGAGTTTGGATGAGCAGTTCTTC
TRBV7-8,many,TRBJ2-1,-,CASSLRLAHRQFF,TGTGCCAGCAGCCTAAGGCTAGCGCATCGGCAGTTCTTC
TRBV29-1,few,TRBJ2-7,-,CSVEDRGGYEQYF,TGCAGCGTTGAAGACAGGGGAGGCTACGAGCAGTACTTC
TRBV18,few,TRBJ1-2,TRBD1,CASSAEDRGRGGYTF,TGTGCCAGCTCAGCCGAGGACAGGGGGCGTGGAGGCTACACCTTC
TRBV6-1,few,TRBJ1-5,-,CASRGGPYSNQPQHF,TGTGCCAGCAGAGGTGGACCTTATAGCAATCAGCCCCAGCATTTT
TRBV21-1,many,TRBJ1-1,-,CASSKARGSWGTEAFF,TGTGCCAGCAGCAAAGCGCGCGGGTCATGGGGCACTGAAGCTTTCTTT
TRBV5-1,many,TRBJ1-3,-,CASSPTGGRNTIYF,TGCGCCAGCAGCCCGACTGGTGGTCGAAACACCATATATTTT
TRBV3-1,few,TRBJ2-7,-,CASSQDAGDLSYEQYF,TGTGCCAGCAGCCAAGATGCAGGGGACCTCTCCTACGAGCAGTACTTC
TRBV5-1,few,TRBJ1-4,-,CASSSDGFNEKLFF,TGCGCCAGCAGCTCGGACGGCTTTAATGAAAAACTGTTTTTT
TRBV15,-,TRBJ2-2,-,CATSRGGDTGELFF,TGTGCCACCAGCAGAGGGGGGGATACCGGGGAGCTGTTTTTT
TRBV3-1,few,TRBJ2-7,-,CASSQVSSTNYEQYF,TGTGCCAGCAGCCAAGTGTCCTCTACCAACTACGAGCAGTACTTC
TRBV20-1,many,TRBJ2-1,-,CSASGLDHNEQFF,TGCAGTGCTAGTGGCCTAGACCACAATGAGCAGTTCTTC
TRBV7-8,many,TRBJ2-5,-,CASSLGLPQETQYF,TGTGCCAGCAGCTTGGGTTTACCTCAAGAGACCCAGTACTTC
TRBV29-1,many,TRBJ2-7,TRBD2,CSVRLAGITYEQYF,TGCAGCGTTAGGCTAGCGGGGATTACCTACGAGCAGTACTTC
TRBV7-9,-,TRBJ2-2,TRBD2,CASSQTSPNTGELFF,TGTGCCAGCAGCCAGACTAGCCCAAACACCGGGGAGCTGTTTTTT
TRBV9,once,TRBJ2-1,TRBD1,CASSATGGRNEQFF,TGTGCCAGCAGCGCAACAGGGGGGAGGAATGAGCAGTTCTTC
TRBV20-1,-,TRBJ2-1,TRBD2,CSAHPVITSGRDNEQFF,TGCAGTGCTCACCCGGTGATTACTAGCGGGAGGGACAATGAGCAGTTCTTC
TRBV12-3/TRBV12-4,-,TRBJ1-1,-,CASSLGVTEAFF,TGTGCCAGCAGCCTGGGGGTCACTGAAGCTTTCTTT
TRBV5-6,many,TRBJ1-6,-,CASGSLSSLKNSPLHF,TGTGCCAGCGGATCCCTGAGCTCTTTGAAGAATTCACCCCTCCACTTT
TRBV12-3/TRBV12-4,many,TRBJ1-5,-,CASSLFEGQPQHF,TGTGCCAGCAGTTTATTTGAAGGACAGCCCCAGCATTTT
TRBV5-1,many,TRBJ1-6,-,CASSSANSPLHF,TGCGCCAGCAGCTCGGCGAATTCACCCCTCCACTTT
TRBV20-1,few,TRBJ1-2,-,CSARVGRSNYGYTF,TGCAGTGCTAGAGTAGGAAGGTCCAACTATGGCTACACCTTC
TRBV6-5,many,TRBJ1-1,-,CASSLGGQNTEAFF,TGTGCCAGCAGTTTGGGAGGACAGAACACTGAAGCTTTCTTT
TRBV7-3,-,TRBJ2-1,TRBD2,CASSSTPLAGGFEQFF,TGTGCCAGCAGCTCCACTCCGCTAGCGGGAGGGTTTGAGCAGTTCTTC
TRBV5-1,many,TRBJ2-1,-,CASSLAGTPYNEQFF,TGCGCCAGCAGCTTGGCCGGGACACCCTACAATGAGCAGTTCTTC
TRBV28,-,TRBJ2-2,TRBD2,CASSLARSGRNTGELFF,TGTGCCAGCAGTTTAGCACGAAGCGGGAGAAACACCGGGGAGCTGTTTTTT
TRBV28,-,TRBJ2-7,-,CASSLWSTSSSYEQYF,TGTGCCAGCAGTTTATGGTCGACCAGTAGCTCCTACGAGCAGTACTTC
TRBV20-1,once,TRBJ1-1,-,CSARDWTEAFF,TGCAGTGCTAGAGATTGGACAGAAGCTTTCTTT
TRBV5-1,-,TRBJ2-3,-,CASSLSEWQPGDTQYF,TGCGCCAGCAGCTTGTCTGAATGGCAGCCGGGAGATACGCAGTATTTT
TRBV10-1,-,TRBJ2-4,TRBD2,CASSENLAASKNIQYF,TGCGCCAGCAGTGAAAATCTAGCGGCCAGCAAAAACATTCAGTACTTC
TRBV5-1,-,TRBJ2-2,-,CASSLSGAGNTGELFF,TGCGCCAGCAGCTTGTCGGGGGCTGGGAACACCGGGGAGCTGTTTTTT
TRBV10-1,-,TRBJ2-1,-,CASGEASDEQFF,TGCGCCAGCGGGGAGGCTAGCGATGAGCAGTTCTTC